Presented here are 2 T cell receptor beta chains from one specimen sequenced in a study of beta chain features in type 1 diabetes. Expressed TCRB transcripts were sequenced because the isolated RNA had all been reverse transcribed beforehand. TCRdb keeps only in-frame clones here, not all; method: immunoSEQ multiplex PCR. In the table there are tens of thousands of clones, over 60% of which are singletons. The sequenced sample consisted of Tregs from blood. The receptors here all came from a woman aged 40 to 50 in good health.

This chain links TRBV11-2 with TRBJ2-5; D might be TRBD1 (5 bases). The germline gives CDR1 SGHAT, CDR2 FQNNGV. The CDR3 is made up of 14 amino acids. The ends were cut back, 1 base at V and 4 bases at J, with 10 bases in the middle. The CDR3 loop is CASSLGAGRETQYF. In nucleotides, the CDR3 is TGTGCCAGCAGCTTAGGGGCAGGGCGAGAGACCCAGTACTTC. Drawing the rest from reference TRBV11-2 and TRBJ2-5, the complete variable domain is EAGVAQSPRYKIIEKRQSVAFWCNPISGHATLYWYQQILGQGPKLLIQFQNNGVVDDSQLPKDRFSAERLKGVDSTLKIQPAKLEDSAVYLCASSLGAGRETQYFGPGTRLLVL.

The V and J genes are TRBV29-1 and TRBJ1-4; D uncertain. V lost 0 bases, J lost 14 bases, and 16 bases lay in between. CDR1 is SQVTM, CDR2 ANQGSEA, per germline. The CDR3 is 13 residues long. CDR3 nucleotide sequence: TGCAGCGTTGAAGACGAGCGAAAGCTCGAGCTGTTTTTT. Translation gives CSVEDERKLELFF.